Shown below are 27 T cell receptor beta chains from a single sample sequenced in a study of tumor-infiltrating lymphocytes in localized non-small cell lung cancer. Clones were read by immunoSEQ multiplex PCR, and TCRdb kept only the in-frame ones, dropping some. The data show roughly 8,000 clones, about 60% seen once. Sequencing input: uninvolved lung tissue not adjacent to the tumor. The source is a human donor with non-small cell lung cancer.

The CDR3 reads CAINGGLSTDTQYF. In DNA, the CDR3 is TGTGCCATCAACGGCGGGCTTAGCACAGATACGCAGTATTTT. This chain links TRBV10-3 with TRBJ2-3, with D possibly TRBD2 on 5 matching bases. The germline V gene encodes CDR1 ENHRY and CDR2 SYGVKD. The ends were cut back, 7 bases at V and 0 bases at J, with 11 bases in the middle. There are 14 residues in the CDR3.

The V and J genes are TRBV5-1 and TRBJ2-3, with 9 bases lining up with TRBD2. Germline CDR1 SGHRS, CDR2 YFSETQ. With V trimmed by 0 bases and J by 4 bases, 6 bases remained unmatched. CDR3 length equals 16 residues. CDR3 in DNA: TGCGCCAGCAGCTTGGTCGGAGCGGGGGGTGCAGATACGCAGTATTTT. Amino acids: CASSLVGAGGADTQYF.

This chain connects TRBV30 to TRBJ2-7; 11 nucleotides match TRBD2. In germline, CDR1 is GTSNPN, CDR2 SVGIG (reference sequence). V shed 2 bases, J shed 0 bases, and the junction held 6 bases outside the gene matches. This CDR3 spans 16 amino acids. The DNA of the CDR3 is TGTGCCTGGAGTCCTAGCGGGGGGCCTAGCTCCTACGAGCAGTACTTC. Translating gives CAWSPSGGPSSYEQYF.

By sample fraction, this clone is medium-sized. This chain connects TRBV6-5 to TRBJ2-2; 7 nucleotides align to TRBD2. V shed 6 bases and J 4 bases; nucleotides not matched to a gene: 8. Germline loops: CDR1 MNHEY, CDR2 SVGAGI. The CDR3 has 15 amino acids. CDR3 in DNA: TGTGCCAGCAGGGCCCGGGACTACACCACCGGGGAGCTGTTTTTT. As protein: CASRARDYTTGELFF.

Note on this clone: At one end, the junction sequence differs from germline, possibly due to a read error. The chain carries TRBV2 and TRBJ2-1; D is undetermined. This CDR3 has 15 amino acids. Germline loops: CDR1 SNHLY, CDR2 FYNNEI. As DNA, the CDR3 is TGTGCCGGCAGTGGGTCCATCGGGTCCTACAATGAGCAGTTCTTC. This encodes CAGSGSIGSYNEQFF.

The sample holds a few counts of this clone. J is TRBJ1-6 and V is TRBV2, with a tentative D call TRBD1 (6 bases). V lost 0 bases, J lost 9 bases, and 15 bases lay in between. The CDR3 runs 16 residues. Looked up from germline, CDR1 is SNHLY and CDR2 is FYNNEI. The CDR3 loop is CASSEARQAIGSPLHF. For the CDR3, the DNA is TGTGCCAGCAGTGAAGCCCGACAGGCTATCGGTTCACCCCTCCACTTT.

J is TRBJ1-2 and V is TRBV5-6; D perhaps matches TRBD1 (6 bases). Germline V gene lookup returns CDR1 SGHDT and CDR2 YYEEEE. V shed 3 bases and J shed 7 bases, with 16 bases lying between them. This CDR3 spans 14 amino acids. CDR3 loop: CASSSMNRAGGYTF. DNA of the CDR3: TGTGCCAGCAGCTCCATGAACAGGGCTGGTGGCTACACCTTC.

The chain joins TRBV29-1 to TRBJ1-3; D is uncertain. Germline V CDR1 and CDR2: SQVTM, ANQGSEA. The CDR3 contains 14 residues. V was trimmed by 4 bases and J by 0 bases, leaving 10 bases between them. CDR3 protein: CSVVRRNSGNTIYF. CDR3 nucleotide sequence: TGCAGCGTTGTAAGACGGAACTCTGGAAACACCATATATTTT.

This clone was seen more than once but under ten times. The rearrangement uses TRBV11-2 and TRBJ2-3; D gene ambiguous. The CDR3 runs to 11 residues. Per germline, CDR1 SGHAT and CDR2 FQNNGV. With 5 bases removed from V and 6 bases from J, the gap between germline ends came to 6 bases. Written as DNA, the CDR3 is TGTGCCAGCAGCCCCCACGATACGCAGTATTTT. Protein product: CASSPHDTQYF. Together with reference TRBV11-2 and TRBJ2-3, the CDR3 gives the full variable domain: EAGVAQSPRYKIIEKRQSVAFWCNPISGHATLYWYQQILGQGPKLLIQFQNNGVVDDSQLPKDRFSAERLKGVDSTLKIQPAKLEDSAVYLCASSPHDTQYFGPGTRLTVL.

This sequence joins TRBV5-6 and TRBJ2-5, with 8 nucleotides matching TRBD2. Germline CDR1 and CDR2: SGHDT and YYEEEE. There are 17 residues in the CDR3. The junction had 9 bases not matched to a gene; V was cut back by 0 bases and J by 2 bases. The CDR3 region is CASSLEFGGASQETQYF. The CDR3 DNA reads TGTGCCAGCAGCTTGGAGTTCGGGGGGGCGAGTCAAGAGACCCAGTACTTC.

This chain connects TRBV5-8 to TRBJ1-2; possible D gene TRBD1, 6 bases. The V gene lost 4 bases and the J gene lost 5 bases, with 21 bases spanning the gap. The CDR3 contains 16 residues. Germline V gene sequence: CDR1 SGHTS, CDR2 YDEGEE. The CDR3: CASSPGGVGTQYGYTF. CDR3 DNA: TGTGCCAGCAGCCCGGGGGGGGTAGGGACACAGTATGGCTACACCTTC.

Points on this clone: Other DNA sequences of this sample code for an identical CDR3. The J gene is TRBJ2-5, the V gene TRBV5-1; D is undetermined. V shed 0 bases and J shed 2 bases, with 8 bases lying between them. CDR3 length: 14 amino acids. The germline V gene has CDR1 SGHRS and CDR2 YFSETQ. The CDR3 region has the DNA TGCGCCAGCAGCTTGGCACAGCCGCAAGAGACCCAGTACTTC. It yields the protein CASSLAQPQETQYF.

This clone was seen a few times. The chain employs TRBV5-5 and TRBJ2-2; 8 bases line up with TRBD1. V shed 4 bases, J shed 3 bases, and the junction held 2 bases outside the gene matches. There are 14 residues in the CDR3. CDR1 and CDR2 from the germline V gene are SGHKS and YYEKEE (reference sequence). CDR3: CASSRGQDTGELFF. In nucleotides, the CDR3 is TGTGCCAGCAGCCGGGGACAGGACACCGGGGAGCTGTTTTTT.

The gene calls are TRBV10-3 and TRBJ1-6, with D perhaps TRBD1 (5 bases). V was shortened by 10 bases and J by 3 bases, with 13 bases between the two germline ends. The CDR3 totals 14 residues. CDR1 is ENHRY and CDR2 is SYGVKD in the germline V gene. CDR3 nucleotides: TGTGCCACGGGGGGAGGGAACTATAATTCACCCCTCCACTTT. This encodes CATGGGNYNSPLHF.

This chain's CDR3 is CASSQDLIQNGPALHF. The CDR3 DNA follows: TGTGCCAGCAGCCAAGATCTTATTCAGAACGGCCCGGCCCTCCACTTT. The chain combines TRBV14 with TRBJ1-6; no firm D call. Germline V gene sequence: CDR1 SGHDN, CDR2 FVKESK. Trimming cost V 0 bases and J 14 bases, with 20 bases left between them. The CDR3 has 16 amino acids.

The genes are TRBV6-5 and TRBJ1-2; D unclear. Germline-derived CDR1 and CDR2 are MNHEY and SVGAGI. V was clipped by 4 bases and J by 2 bases, with 8 bases between them. The CDR3 has 13 amino acids. CDR3: CASSSASNYGYTF. In DNA form, the CDR3 reads TGTGCCAGCAGTTCCGCCAGCAACTATGGCTACACCTTC.

The chain uses TRBV5-8 and TRBJ2-5; possible D gene TRBD2, 5 bases. The CDR3 has 15 amino acids. Germline V gene sequence: CDR1 SGHTS, CDR2 YDEGEE. Trimming removed 5 bases from V and 3 bases from J, with 17 bases in between. The CDR3 sequence: CASRSRLANEETQYF. In DNA form, the CDR3 reads TGTGCCAGCAGAAGTCGGCTAGCTAATGAAGAGACCCAGTACTTC. Complete variable domain (other parts from reference TRBV5-8 and TRBJ2-5): EAGVTQSPTHLIKTRGQQATLRCSPISGHTSVYWYQQALGLGLQFLLWYDEGEERNRGNFPPRFSGRQFPNYSSELNVNALELEDSALYLCASRSRLANEETQYFGPGTRLLVL.

The rearrangement links TRBV7-2 to TRBJ2-3, with a tentative D call TRBD2 (5 bases). CDR1 and CDR2 from the germline V gene are SGHTA and FQGNSA. V was trimmed by 3 bases and J by 7 bases, leaving 17 bases between them. The CDR3 extends over 15 amino acids. The CDR3 coding sequence is TGTGCCAGCAGCTTCGCGAGGGCCGCTCGGAATACGCAGTATTTT. This sequence encodes CASSFARAARNTQYF. The full variable domain, its missing parts supplied by reference TRBV7-2 and TRBJ2-3, is GAGVSQSPSNKVTEKGKDVELRCDPISGHTALYWYRQSLGQGLEFLIYFQGNSAPDKSGLPSDRFSAERTGGSVSTLTIQRTQQEDSAVYLCASSFARAARNTQYFGPGTRLTVL.

This clone was seen a few times. Different DNA sequences within this sample yield the same CDR3. V gene TRBV5-1 combines with J gene TRBJ2-1; D gene unclear. Between the trimmed V and J ends, which lost 0 bases and 0 bases, there was a span of 10 bases. The germline V gene encodes CDR1 SGHRS and CDR2 YFSETQ. This CDR3 region has 16 residues. CDR3 in amino acids: CASSLETRSSYNEQFF. As DNA, the CDR3 is TGCGCCAGCAGCTTGGAGACAAGGAGCTCCTACAATGAGCAGTTCTTC.

The CDR3 loop reads CASSRFGSNTDTQYF. The CDR3 bases are TGTGCCAGCAGCCGATTTGGCTCTAACACAGATACGCAGTATTTT. The chain links TRBV11-2 to TRBJ2-3; no reliable D call. The CDR3 runs to 15 residues. Germline V CDR1 and CDR2: SGHAT, FQNNGV. The germline V and J ends were trimmed by 5 bases and 2 bases, with 14 bases remaining between them.

This rearrangement joins TRBV9 to TRBJ2-2, with TRBD1 matching 10 bases. The germline gives CDR1 SGDLS, CDR2 YYNGEE. V was clipped by 6 bases and J by 5 bases; unmatched bases: 4. The CDR3 covers 14 residues. In nucleotides, the CDR3 is TGTGCCAGCAAAAGGACAGGGGGGACCGGGGAGCTGTTTTTT. Translation: CASKRTGGTGELFF.

V usage is TRBV30 and J usage is TRBJ1-6; TRBD1 matches 7 bases. CDR1 GTSNPN and CDR2 SVGIG come from the germline V gene (reference sequence). V shed 7 bases, J shed 5 bases, and the junction held 5 bases outside the gene matches. CDR3 size: 13 residues. The CDR3 region has the DNA TGTGCCTACTCCAGGGGGAATAATTCACCCCTCCACTTT. This gives the protein CAYSRGNNSPLHF.

V gene TRBV6-5 combines with J gene TRBJ2-7; TRBD1 matches 9 bases. CDR1 is MNHEY and CDR2 is SVGAGI in the germline V gene. This CDR3 is 13 amino acids long. V trimming: 7 bases; J trimming: 10 bases; junction bases outside the gene matches: 11. The CDR3 protein is CASTRGQGTHQYF. DNA of the CDR3: TGTGCCAGCACAAGGGGACAGGGAACTCACCAGTACTTC.

The chain links TRBV6-5 to TRBJ2-7; TRBD1 aligns across 11 bases. Per germline, CDR1 MNHEY and CDR2 SVGAGI. The CDR3 has 15 residues. V lost 7 bases to trimming and J lost 0 bases; unmatched junction nucleotides: 5. The CDR3 DNA follows: TGTGCCAGCATTAAGGGACAGGGGGTCTCCTACGAGCAGTACTTC. Protein sequence: CASIKGQGVSYEQYF.

This chain joins TRBV6-1 and TRBJ2-2; 7 bases map to TRBD1. The CDR3 loop spans 15 amino acids. CDR1 is MNHNS and CDR2 is SASEGT in the germline V gene. J lost 4 bases, V lost 5 bases, and 7 bases had no gene match. The CDR3 nucleotides read TGTGCCAGCAGTTCGCGGACAGGAGTCACCGGGGAGCTGTTTTTT. Residues: CASSSRTGVTGELFF.

V gene TRBV6-4 combines with J gene TRBJ1-3; no definite D call. V was clipped by 4 bases and J by 5 bases, with 12 bases between them. Germline V gives CDR1 MRHNA, CDR2 SNTAGT. This CDR3 has 14 amino acids. The CDR3 sequence is CASSVRTVRNTIYF. The CDR3 DNA sequence: TGTGCCAGCAGTGTAAGAACAGTTCGAAACACCATATATTTT.

The chain combines TRBV7-3 with TRBJ2-5; D is unclear. The CDR3 has 13 residues. Germline V gene data show CDR1 as SGHTA and CDR2 as FQGTGA. With 5 bases removed from V and 0 bases from J, the gap between germline ends came to 7 bases. The CDR3 region is CASSQVYQETQYF. DNA for the CDR3: TGTGCCAGCAGCCAGGTGTACCAAGAGACCCAGTACTTC.